Listed below are T cell receptor beta chains from one sample, sequenced in a study of blood T cell repertoires in COVID-19. Sequencing used immunoSEQ multiplex PCR; TCRdb keeps in-frame clones, though not all of them. Seen here are about 190,000 clones, about 88% observed once, and the top ten hold 13% to 15%. Sequencing used peripheral blood. These receptors originate from a young man with active or convalescent COVID-19. CDR3s include the opening cysteine and the closing phenylalanine or tryptophan.

v_call: TRBV5-8; j_call: TRBJ1-2; cdr3_aa: CASFSPGTASYGYTF
v_call: TRBV5-1; j_call: TRBJ1-1; cdr3_aa: CASSLPGNTEAFF
v_call: TRBV6-5; j_call: TRBJ1-1; cdr3_aa: CASRRDSSNTEAFF
v_call: TRBV6-2/TRBV6-3; j_call: TRBJ2-7; cdr3_aa: CASSYSSSGYEQYF
v_call: TRBV19; j_call: TRBJ1-5; cdr3_aa: CASSRTAGWSNQPQHF
v_call: TRBV7-7; j_call: TRBJ2-7; cdr3_aa: CASSLASSGSYEQYF
v_call: TRBV7-2; j_call: TRBJ1-3; cdr3_aa: CASSSSSGNTIYF
v_call: TRBV18; j_call: TRBJ2-1; cdr3_aa: CASSPRSGNYNEQFF
v_call: TRBV2; j_call: TRBJ2-3; cdr3_aa: CASSEALGLSTDTQYF
v_call: TRBV19; j_call: TRBJ1-1; cdr3_aa: CASSSGGRGGLYTEAFF
v_call: TRBV5-1; j_call: TRBJ2-1; cdr3_aa: CASSLGGGAEYNEQFF
v_call: TRBV7-9; j_call: TRBJ1-1; cdr3_aa: CASSERQGLHTEAFF
v_call: TRBV6-5; j_call: TRBJ1-4; cdr3_aa: CASKGQGYEKLFF
v_call: TRBV7-9; j_call: TRBJ1-6; cdr3_aa: CASTRGGWDKGESPLHF
v_call: TRBV10-3; j_call: TRBJ1-4; cdr3_aa: CAISDPGVGEKLFF
v_call: TRBV7-9; j_call: TRBJ1-4; cdr3_aa: CASSLGLNEKLFF
v_call: TRBV10-1; j_call: TRBJ2-3; cdr3_aa: CASSPRTGETDTQYF
v_call: TRBV3-1/TRBV3-2; j_call: TRBJ1-2; cdr3_aa: CASSQEFGKGYTF
v_call: TRBV7-2; j_call: TRBJ1-1; cdr3_aa: CASSLAGGNTEAFF
v_call: TRBV6-5; j_call: TRBJ1-1; cdr3_aa: CASSYSYVQGLREAFF
v_call: TRBV30; j_call: TRBJ1-2; cdr3_aa: CAWSQWTVRNYGYTF
v_call: TRBV5-8; j_call: TRBJ1-5; cdr3_aa: CASRRGGSNQPQHF
v_call: TRBV2; j_call: TRBJ1-1; cdr3_aa: CASSVRGLNTEAFF
v_call: TRBV29-1; j_call: TRBJ2-3; cdr3_aa: CSAELAGVITDTQYF
v_call: TRBV3-1/TRBV3-2; j_call: TRBJ1-1; cdr3_aa: CASSQTSEAFF
v_call: TRBV30; j_call: TRBJ1-1; cdr3_aa: CAWTPSGGPEAFF
v_call: TRBV19; j_call: TRBJ2-7; cdr3_aa: CASTQTGTNYHEQYF
v_call: TRBV10-3; j_call: TRBJ1-2; cdr3_aa: CAISEGINYGYTF
v_call: TRBV5-4; j_call: TRBJ2-1; cdr3_aa: CASSLASGRAYNEQFF
v_call: TRBV6-2/TRBV6-3; j_call: TRBJ2-3; cdr3_aa: CASSYSVAGGIRLDTQYF
v_call: TRBV18; j_call: TRBJ2-1; cdr3_aa: CASSPRAGGGDEQFF
v_call: TRBV25-1; j_call: TRBJ1-1; cdr3_aa: CASARGHTEAFF
v_call: TRBV6-5; j_call: TRBJ2-3; cdr3_aa: CASRTSGYSTDTQYF
v_call: TRBV21-1; j_call: TRBJ1-5; cdr3_aa: CASSKGVRRPQHF
v_call: TRBV30; j_call: TRBJ1-4; cdr3_aa: CAWSVQLREKLFF
v_call: TRBV24-1; j_call: TRBJ2-5; cdr3_aa: CATSGSRDSTQETQYF
v_call: TRBV27; j_call: TRBJ1-6; cdr3_aa: CASSLLGQGNSPLHF
v_call: TRBV4-1; j_call: TRBJ2-7; cdr3_aa: CASSREDEQYF
v_call: TRBV10-3; j_call: TRBJ1-2; cdr3_aa: CAITGTDGYTF
v_call: TRBV6-4; j_call: TRBJ2-1; cdr3_aa: CASSDSGQPYNEQFF
v_call: TRBV21-1; j_call: TRBJ2-2; cdr3_aa: CASSKVARRANTGELFF
v_call: TRBV7-9; j_call: TRBJ2-1; cdr3_aa: CASSLVAGGQSNEQFF
v_call: TRBV29-1; j_call: TRBJ1-5; cdr3_aa: CSVLQGLGQPQHF
v_call: TRBV6-2/TRBV6-3; j_call: TRBJ2-1; cdr3_aa: CASSSSGIPNEQFF
v_call: TRBV6-1; j_call: TRBJ1-1; cdr3_aa: CASSDNTGRNTEAFF
v_call: TRBV28; j_call: TRBJ1-2; cdr3_aa: CASSAGFYGYTF
v_call: TRBV6-5; j_call: TRBJ1-5; cdr3_aa: CAIAPGLNQPQHF
v_call: TRBV2; j_call: TRBJ2-1; cdr3_aa: CATRGAKGGGEQFF
v_call: TRBV20-1; j_call: TRBJ2-3; cdr3_aa: CSASPEASMYGTDTQYF
v_call: TRBV5-6; j_call: TRBJ1-1; cdr3_aa: CASSLEGAREAFF
v_call: TRBV19; j_call: TRBJ2-3; cdr3_aa: CASSQDTDTQYF
v_call: TRBV6-4; j_call: TRBJ1-5; cdr3_aa: CASREGGNQPQHF
v_call: TRBV10-3; j_call: TRBJ1-6; cdr3_aa: CAISDDRGLSSSYNSPLHF
v_call: TRBV18; j_call: TRBJ1-5; cdr3_aa: CASSPAENQPQHF
v_call: TRBV30; j_call: TRBJ2-5; cdr3_aa: CAWRIGGETQYF
v_call: TRBV10-3; j_call: TRBJ1-1; cdr3_aa: CAISDPERGNTEAFF
v_call: TRBV29-1; j_call: TRBJ2-1; cdr3_aa: CSVQHGTGGNEQFF